The clone carrying this T cell receptor beta chain was picked up a small number of times. Its antigen is undetermined. The sample originates from a study of T cell repertoires in cytomegalovirus infection. Turning to the study itself: The public TCR beta signatures pointed to both CMV infection and matching HLA type. Findings and caveats of the study: HLA-C-restricted TCR beta clonotypes specific for CMV led the ex vivo response.

The CDR3 spans 15 residues. Trimming removed 7 bases at V and 0 bases at J, with 13 bases between. TCRdb reprocessed the reads via MiXCR and lists one record per CDR3 protein. This sample has some 350,000 distinct CDR3 sequences, with roughly 29% found just once. The sequence came from a human donor in good health (CMV status not recorded). Some clones in this sample may be carry-over from other donors' samples. Sequences were derived from cultured PBMCs, sampled from culture after CMV antigen stimulation. The chain couples TRBV12-3 or TRBV12-4 to TRBJ2-1; the D gene is possibly TRBD2 (6 bases). The CDR3 nucleotides are TGTGCCAGCACGTGGGGGAGGAGCTCCTACAATGAGCAGTTCTTC. Its translation: CASTWGRSSYNEQFF.